This record covers a single TCR beta chain. This clonotype was seen repeatedly, ten times or more. The clone's antigen remains unknown. Qualities for individual bases were not recorded, and no much larger clone is one base off. V loses 6 bases, J loses 7 bases, and the germline ends lie 19 bases apart. Reading from cysteine to phenylalanine, the CDR3 counts 14 amino acids. This entry keeps only the CDR3 DNA: 42 bases, framed from base 1. CDR1 and CDR2 are read off the germline V gene as SGHAT and FQNNGV. These data originate in a study of T cells in Graves' hyperthyroidism and ophthalmopathy (dated by TCRdb to between 2018 and 2021). Background on the whole study: Peripheral blood was collected at initial diagnosis, before any treatment. TCR V-J signatures able to tell the groups apart were searched for in a discovery cohort of approximately 95 patients, of whom 40 to 45 had Graves' ophthalmopathy and roughly 58 had stable Graves' hyperthyroidism. Prospective prediction of ophthalmopathy was tested in an independent validation cohort consisting of roughly 19 hyperthyroidism patients and some 17 patients who later progressed to ophthalmopathy. The 100 discovery patients were divided at random into training and test sets in a 7:3 ratio. In roughly six Graves' hyperthyroidism patients, the study also compared T-cell repertoires from thyroid tissue with T-cell repertoires from blood. Following sampling, methimazole starting at 30 mg daily was given to hyperthyroidism patients, and high-dose intravenous methylprednisolone was given to ophthalmopathy patients. The paper describes TCR Vbeta CDR3 sequencing of roughly 130 peripheral blood samples, made up of approximately 40 ophthalmopathy patients, some 76 hyperthyroidism patients and roughly 17 progressor patients. Paper-wide results and their limitations: Most expanded thyroid clonotypes (frequency above 0.001) were also detected in blood, a finding suggesting that blood repertoires may reflect thyroid immune responses. No statistical method was used to fix the sample size in advance, and group allocation was not hidden from the investigators. Ophthalmopathy was separated from stable hyperthyroidism by a 13 V-J signature model, with around 90% sensitivity and about 81% specificity obtained in cross-validation and 80%/75% obtained in testing. In validation, the model predicted progression to ophthalmopathy a median of 6.5 months before onset, with over 55% sensitivity and 72.22% specificity.

The TCR beta CDR3 regions were amplified from RNA transcripts. A first-round RT-PCR of the TCR CDR3 used the HTBI primer set with the Qiagen OneStep RT-PCR kit. A second multiplex PCR round built the libraries, followed by size selection and purification. Sequencing of the libraries was done on an Illumina HiSeq2000 using paired-end 100 bp reads. The study's own analysis went as follows. SOAPnuke was used to process the raw data, with reads discarded if the reads contained adapters or uncalled bases, had a mean Phred below 15, or lacked an exact constant-primer or identifier match. COPE v1.2.5 was used to merge high-quality paired reads, and clonotypes were defined as unique nucleotide sequences. MiTCR v1.1 was used to align the clonotypes against IMGT TRBV, TRBD and TRBJ reference segments. Analysis was restricted to V-J combinations with a frequency above 0.0001, which covered 98% to 99.2% of repertoires. The TCS score was defined as F50 (clonal expansion) divided by E x V (chaos), with BLOSUM62-based TCRdist calculated between CDR3 peptides within each V-J. Welch's t-statistics and random forest reduced 450 to 600 V-J features to about 13, which were used in a naive Bayes classifier (R e1071). TCRdb ran its own pipeline on the public reads, namely fastp trimming at Q25 and MiXCR clone calling, and kept in-frame beta chains. Rows matching on CDR3 protein sequence are summarized as one entry with the most common DNA and genes. These V and J calls originate from TCRdb's pipeline instead of the authors' own analysis. This sample is represented by over 300,000 distinct CDR3 sequences; 11% to 15% of them were singletons. The ten largest account for roughly 11% of the sample.

Graves' hyperthyroidism was defined as stable when no progression to ophthalmopathy occurred over 18 months of follow-up. Hyperthyroidism patients were newly diagnosed, had a disease duration of under 2 months, and were aged 18 to 65 years. Exclusion was applied to patients with uncontrolled infections, other autoimmune diseases, pregnancy or lactation. Diagnoses were established on the basis of clinical symptoms, serum thyroxine and TRAb, thyroid ultrasound, and orbital computed tomography. Ficoll-Paque density gradient centrifugation was used to isolate PBMCs from 8.5 to 10 ml of fresh peripheral blood. Total RNA was extracted with Trizol reagent, and quality was checked on an Agilent 2100 Bioanalyzer.

The sample consisted of blood. Rearrangement joined TRBV11-2 to TRBJ2-7; TRBD1 is a possible D gene, resting on 6 matching bases. The receptor was derived from a woman aged 60-70 years with Graves' hyperthyroidism. This receptor has the CDR3 CASSSPQGTGEQYF. In nucleotides, the sequence is TGTGCCAGCAGTTCACCTCAGGGTACAGGGGAGCAGTACTTC.